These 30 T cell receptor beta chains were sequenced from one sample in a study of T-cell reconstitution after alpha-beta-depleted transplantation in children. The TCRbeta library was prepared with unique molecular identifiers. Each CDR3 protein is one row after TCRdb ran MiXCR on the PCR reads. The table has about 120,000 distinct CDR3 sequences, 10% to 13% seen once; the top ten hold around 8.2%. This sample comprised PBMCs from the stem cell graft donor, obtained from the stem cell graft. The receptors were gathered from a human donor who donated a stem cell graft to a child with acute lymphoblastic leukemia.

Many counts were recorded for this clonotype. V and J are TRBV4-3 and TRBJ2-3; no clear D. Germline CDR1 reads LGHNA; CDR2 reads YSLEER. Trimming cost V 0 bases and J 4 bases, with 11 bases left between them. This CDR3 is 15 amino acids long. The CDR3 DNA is TGCGCCAGCAGCCAAGATGGAAGGGAATCAGATACGCAGTATTTT. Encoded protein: CASSQDGRESDTQYF.

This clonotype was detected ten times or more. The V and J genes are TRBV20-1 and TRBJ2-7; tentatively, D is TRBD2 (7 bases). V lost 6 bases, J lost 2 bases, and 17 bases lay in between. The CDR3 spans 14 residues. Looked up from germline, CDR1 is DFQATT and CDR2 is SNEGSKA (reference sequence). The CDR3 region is CSALGAGEAYEQYF. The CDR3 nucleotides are TGCAGTGCCTTGGGGGCGGGGGAAGCCTACGAGCAGTACTTC.

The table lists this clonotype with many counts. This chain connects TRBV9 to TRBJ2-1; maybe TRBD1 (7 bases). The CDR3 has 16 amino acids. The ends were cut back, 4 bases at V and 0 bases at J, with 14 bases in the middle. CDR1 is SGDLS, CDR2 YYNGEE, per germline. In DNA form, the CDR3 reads TGTGCCAGCAGCACCCGCGGGGACAGCTCCTACAATGAGCAGTTCTTC. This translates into CASSTRGDSSYNEQFF.

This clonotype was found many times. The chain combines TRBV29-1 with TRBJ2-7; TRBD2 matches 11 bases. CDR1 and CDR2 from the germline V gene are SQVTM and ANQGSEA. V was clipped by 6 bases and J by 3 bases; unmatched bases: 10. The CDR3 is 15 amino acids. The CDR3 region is CSVGSSGRYVYEQYF. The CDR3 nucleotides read TGCAGCGTCGGTTCTAGCGGGAGGTATGTCTACGAGCAGTACTTC.

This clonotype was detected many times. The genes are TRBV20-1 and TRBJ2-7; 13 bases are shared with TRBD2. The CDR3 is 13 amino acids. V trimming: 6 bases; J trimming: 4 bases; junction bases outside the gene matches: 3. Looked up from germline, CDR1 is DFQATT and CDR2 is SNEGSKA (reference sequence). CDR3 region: CSAWTSGSYEQYF. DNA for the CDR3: TGCAGTGCCTGGACTAGCGGGAGTTACGAGCAGTACTTC.

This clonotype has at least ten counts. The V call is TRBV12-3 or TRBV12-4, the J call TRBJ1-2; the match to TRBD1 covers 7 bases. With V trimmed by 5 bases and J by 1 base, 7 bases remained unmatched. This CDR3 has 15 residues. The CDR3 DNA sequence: TGTGCCAGCAGTCCCGACAGGGCTAATAACTATGGCTACACCTTC. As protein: CASSPDRANNYGYTF.

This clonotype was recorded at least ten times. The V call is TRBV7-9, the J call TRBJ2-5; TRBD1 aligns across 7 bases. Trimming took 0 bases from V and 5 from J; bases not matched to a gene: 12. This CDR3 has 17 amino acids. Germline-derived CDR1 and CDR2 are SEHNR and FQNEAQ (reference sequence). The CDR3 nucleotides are TGTGCCAGCAGCTTAGCCCAAGCCTCGACAGGGCCGGAGACCCAGTACTTC. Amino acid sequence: CASSLAQASTGPETQYF.

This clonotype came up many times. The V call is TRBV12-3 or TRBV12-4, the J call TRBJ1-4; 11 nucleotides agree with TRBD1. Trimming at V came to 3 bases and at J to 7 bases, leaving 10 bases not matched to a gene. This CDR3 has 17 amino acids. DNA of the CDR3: TGTGCCAGCAGTTTGGAAACCGGACAGGGGGCGGGTGAAAAACTGTTTTTT. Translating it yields CASSLETGQGAGEKLFF.

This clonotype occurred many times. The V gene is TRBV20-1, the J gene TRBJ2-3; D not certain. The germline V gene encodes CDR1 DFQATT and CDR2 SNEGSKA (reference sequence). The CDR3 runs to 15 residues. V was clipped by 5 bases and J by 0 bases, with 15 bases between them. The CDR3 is CSAYLRSSSTDTQYF. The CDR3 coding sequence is TGCAGTGCTTACCTCAGGAGTAGTAGCACAGATACGCAGTATTTT.

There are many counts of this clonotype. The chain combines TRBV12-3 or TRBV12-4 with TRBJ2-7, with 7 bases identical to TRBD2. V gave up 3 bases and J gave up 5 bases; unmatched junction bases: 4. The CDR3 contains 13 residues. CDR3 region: CASSFGRGDEQYF. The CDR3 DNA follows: TGTGCCAGCAGTTTTGGACGGGGGGACGAGCAGTACTTC.

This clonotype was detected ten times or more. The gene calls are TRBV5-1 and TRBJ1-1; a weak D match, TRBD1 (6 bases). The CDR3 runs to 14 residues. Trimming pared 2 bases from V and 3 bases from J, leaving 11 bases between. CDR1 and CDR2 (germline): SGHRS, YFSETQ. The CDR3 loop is CASSLRQEDTEAFF. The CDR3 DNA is TGCGCCAGCAGCTTAAGACAGGAGGACACTGAAGCTTTCTTT.

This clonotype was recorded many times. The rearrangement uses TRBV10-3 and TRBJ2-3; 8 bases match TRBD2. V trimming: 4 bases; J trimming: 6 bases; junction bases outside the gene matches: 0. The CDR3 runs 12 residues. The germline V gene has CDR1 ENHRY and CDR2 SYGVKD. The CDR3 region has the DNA TGTGCCATCAGTGGACTAGCGGATACGCAGTATTTT. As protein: CAISGLADTQYF.

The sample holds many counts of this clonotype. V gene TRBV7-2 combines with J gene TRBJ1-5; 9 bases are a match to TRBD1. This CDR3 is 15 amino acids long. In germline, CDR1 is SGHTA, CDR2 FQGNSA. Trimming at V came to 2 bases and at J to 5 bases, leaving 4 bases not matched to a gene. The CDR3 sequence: CASSLNRGRDQPQHF. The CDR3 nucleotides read TGTGCCAGCAGCTTAAACAGGGGGCGGGATCAGCCCCAGCATTTT.

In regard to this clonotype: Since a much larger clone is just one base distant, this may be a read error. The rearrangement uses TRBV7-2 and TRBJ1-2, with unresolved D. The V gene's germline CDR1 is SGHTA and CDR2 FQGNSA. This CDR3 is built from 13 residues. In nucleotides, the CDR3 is TGTGGCAGCAGCACAGAGAGGGACTATGGCTACACCTTC. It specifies CGSSTERDYGYTF.

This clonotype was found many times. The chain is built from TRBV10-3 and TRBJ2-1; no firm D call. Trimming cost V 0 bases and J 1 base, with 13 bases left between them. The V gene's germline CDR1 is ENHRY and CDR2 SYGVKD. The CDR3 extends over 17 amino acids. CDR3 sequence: CAISESTGSLSYNEQFF. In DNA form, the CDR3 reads TGTGCCATCAGTGAGTCGACCGGCAGCCTGTCCTACAATGAGCAGTTCTTC.

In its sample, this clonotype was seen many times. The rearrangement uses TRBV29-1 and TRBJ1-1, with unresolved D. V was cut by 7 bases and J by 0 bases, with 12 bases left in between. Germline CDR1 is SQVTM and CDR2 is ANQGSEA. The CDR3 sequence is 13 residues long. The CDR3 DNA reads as TGCAGCGAGGCCGAGTTTATGAACACTGAAGCTTTCTTT. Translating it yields CSEAEFMNTEAFF.

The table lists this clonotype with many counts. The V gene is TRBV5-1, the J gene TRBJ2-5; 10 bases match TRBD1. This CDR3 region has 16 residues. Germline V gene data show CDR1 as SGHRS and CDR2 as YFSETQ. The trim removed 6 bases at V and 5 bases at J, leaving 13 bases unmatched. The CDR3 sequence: CASNKAGTGARETQYF. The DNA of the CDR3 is TGCGCCAGCAACAAAGCCGGGACAGGGGCCAGGGAGACCCAGTACTTC.

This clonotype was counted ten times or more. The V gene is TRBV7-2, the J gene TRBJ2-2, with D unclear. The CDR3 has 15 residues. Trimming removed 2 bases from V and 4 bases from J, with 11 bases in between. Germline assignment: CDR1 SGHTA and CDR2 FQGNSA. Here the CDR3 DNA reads TGTGCCAGCAGCTTACCGGCAGGATCCACCGGGGAGCTGTTTTTT. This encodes CASSLPAGSTGELFF.

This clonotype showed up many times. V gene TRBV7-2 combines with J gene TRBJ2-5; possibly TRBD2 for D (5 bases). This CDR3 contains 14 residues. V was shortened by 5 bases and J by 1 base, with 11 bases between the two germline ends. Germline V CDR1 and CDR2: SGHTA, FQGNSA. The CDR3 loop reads CASSPRVFQETQYF. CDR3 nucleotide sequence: TGTGCCAGCAGCCCGCGGGTGTTCCAAGAGACCCAGTACTTC. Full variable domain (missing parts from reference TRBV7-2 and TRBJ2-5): GAGVSQSPSNKVTEKGKDVELRCDPISGHTALYWYRQSLGQGLEFLIYFQGNSAPDKSGLPSDRFSAERTGGSVSTLTIQRTQQEDSAVYLCASSPRVFQETQYFGPGTRLLVL.

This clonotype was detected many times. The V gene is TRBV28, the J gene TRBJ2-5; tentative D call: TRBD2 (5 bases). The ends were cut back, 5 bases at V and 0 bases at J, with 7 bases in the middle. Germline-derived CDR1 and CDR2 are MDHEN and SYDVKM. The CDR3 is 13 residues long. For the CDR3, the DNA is TGTGCCAGCAGTGGGAGCTACCAAGAGACCCAGTACTTC. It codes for CASSGSYQETQYF.

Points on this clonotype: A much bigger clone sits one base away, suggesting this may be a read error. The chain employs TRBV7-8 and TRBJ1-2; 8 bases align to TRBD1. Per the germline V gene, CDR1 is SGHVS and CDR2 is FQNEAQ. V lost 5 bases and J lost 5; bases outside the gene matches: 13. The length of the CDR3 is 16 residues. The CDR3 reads CASSPRQGIGKYGYTF. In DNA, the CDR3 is TGTGCCAGCAGCCCAAGACAGGGGATTGGTAAGTATGGCTACACCTTC.

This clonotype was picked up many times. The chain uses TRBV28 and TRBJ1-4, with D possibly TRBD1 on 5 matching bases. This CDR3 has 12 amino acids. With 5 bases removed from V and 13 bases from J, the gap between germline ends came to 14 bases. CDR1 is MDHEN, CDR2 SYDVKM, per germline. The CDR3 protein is CASSITPGGLFF. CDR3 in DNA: TGTGCCAGCAGTATCACGCCCGGGGGACTGTTTTTT.

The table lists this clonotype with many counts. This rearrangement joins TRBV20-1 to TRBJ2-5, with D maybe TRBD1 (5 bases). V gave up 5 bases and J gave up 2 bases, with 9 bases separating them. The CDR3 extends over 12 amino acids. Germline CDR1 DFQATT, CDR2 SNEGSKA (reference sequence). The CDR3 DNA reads TGCAGTGCTCCAGCAGGGCAAGAGACCCAGTACTTC. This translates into CSAPAGQETQYF.

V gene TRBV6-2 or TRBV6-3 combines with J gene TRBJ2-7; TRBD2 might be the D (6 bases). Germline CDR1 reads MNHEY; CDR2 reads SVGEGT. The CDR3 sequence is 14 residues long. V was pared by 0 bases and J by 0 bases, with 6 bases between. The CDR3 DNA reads TGTGCCAGCAGTTACTCGACTAGCTCCTACGAGCAGTACTTC. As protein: CASSYSTSSYEQYF.

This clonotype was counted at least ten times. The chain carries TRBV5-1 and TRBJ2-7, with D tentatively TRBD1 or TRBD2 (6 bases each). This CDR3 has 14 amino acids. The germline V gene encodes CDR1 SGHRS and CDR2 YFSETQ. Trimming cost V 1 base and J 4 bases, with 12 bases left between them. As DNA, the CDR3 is TGCGCCAGCAGCTTGAGCCAGGGGAGGTACGAGCAGTACTTC. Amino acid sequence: CASSLSQGRYEQYF.

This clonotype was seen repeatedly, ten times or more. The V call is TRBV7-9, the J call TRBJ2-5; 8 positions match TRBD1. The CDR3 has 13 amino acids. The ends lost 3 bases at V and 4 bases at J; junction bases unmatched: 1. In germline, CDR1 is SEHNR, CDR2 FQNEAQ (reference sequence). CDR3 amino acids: CASSFGQGETQYF. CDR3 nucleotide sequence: TGTGCCAGCAGCTTCGGACAGGGAGAGACCCAGTACTTC.

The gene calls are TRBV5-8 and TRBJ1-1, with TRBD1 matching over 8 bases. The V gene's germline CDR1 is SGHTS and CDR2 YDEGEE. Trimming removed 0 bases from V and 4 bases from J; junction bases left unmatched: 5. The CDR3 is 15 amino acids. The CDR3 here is CASSLVRGRITEAFF. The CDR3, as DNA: TGTGCCAGCAGCTTGGTCAGGGGGCGAATCACTGAAGCTTTCTTT.

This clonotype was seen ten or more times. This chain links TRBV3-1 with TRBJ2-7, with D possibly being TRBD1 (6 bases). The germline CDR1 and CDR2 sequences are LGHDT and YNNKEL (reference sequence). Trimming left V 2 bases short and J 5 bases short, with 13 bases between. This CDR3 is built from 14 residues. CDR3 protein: CASSQQGTANEQYF. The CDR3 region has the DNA TGTGCCAGCAGCCAACAGGGGACGGCCAACGAGCAGTACTTC.

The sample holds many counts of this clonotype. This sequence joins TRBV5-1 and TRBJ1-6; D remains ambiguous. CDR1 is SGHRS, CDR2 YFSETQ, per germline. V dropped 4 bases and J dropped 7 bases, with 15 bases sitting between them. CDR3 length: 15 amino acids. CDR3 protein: CASSLVVGKNSPLHF. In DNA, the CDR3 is TGCGCCAGCAGCCTCGTGGTGGGCAAGAATTCACCCCTCCACTTT.

The chain's CDR3 is CASSPRTVRQETQYF. The CDR3 DNA sequence: TGTGCCAGCAGCCCCCGGACCGTTCGGCAAGAGACCCAGTACTTC. J is TRBJ2-5 and V is TRBV7-6; D is unclear. The germline V and J ends were trimmed by 5 bases and 2 bases, with 15 bases remaining between them. CDR3 length: 15 residues. Germline V CDR1 and CDR2: SGHVS, FNYEAQ.